A single sample is the source of the 3 T cell receptor beta chains below, sequenced in a study of T cell responses to AZD1222 COVID-19 vaccine. The table came from immunoSEQ multiplex PCR; TCRdb's copy has only in-frame clones and leaves some out. The sample lists about 73,000 clones; 80% were seen once. Here the sequenced sample was peripheral blood, taken 28 days after the second AZD1222 dose. Source of these receptors: an adult who received the AZD1222 COVID-19 vaccine.

The chain links TRBV28 to TRBJ2-3; 7 bases are a match to TRBD2. CDR1 MDHEN and CDR2 SYDVKM come from the germline V gene. The length of the CDR3 is 15 residues. V shed 5 bases, J shed 1 base, and the junction held 6 bases outside the gene matches. In nucleotides, the CDR3 is TGTGCCAGCAGTAAAACTAGCGACCGCACAGATACGCAGTATTTT. It codes for CASSKTSDRTDTQYF.

The J gene is TRBJ2-1, the V gene TRBV10-1, with 8 bases identical to TRBD2. Germline trimming cut 4 bases from V and 9 bases from J; bases unmatched to any gene: 8. In germline, CDR1 is WNHNN, CDR2 SYGVQD (reference sequence). This CDR3 comprises 14 residues. The CDR3 reads CASSVSGRRTEQFF. CDR3 sequence (DNA): TGCGCCAGCAGTGTGAGCGGGAGAAGGACTGAGCAGTTCTTC.

The chain joins TRBV7-2 to TRBJ1-2; maybe TRBD1 (5 bases). CDR1 SGHTA and CDR2 FQGNSA come from the germline V gene. The CDR3 covers 13 residues. The V and J ends lost 1 base and 8 bases respectively, with 11 bases between them. The CDR3 DNA reads as TGTGCCAGCAGCTTAGACAGGAGGGACGGCTACACCTTC. The encoded protein is CASSLDRRDGYTF.